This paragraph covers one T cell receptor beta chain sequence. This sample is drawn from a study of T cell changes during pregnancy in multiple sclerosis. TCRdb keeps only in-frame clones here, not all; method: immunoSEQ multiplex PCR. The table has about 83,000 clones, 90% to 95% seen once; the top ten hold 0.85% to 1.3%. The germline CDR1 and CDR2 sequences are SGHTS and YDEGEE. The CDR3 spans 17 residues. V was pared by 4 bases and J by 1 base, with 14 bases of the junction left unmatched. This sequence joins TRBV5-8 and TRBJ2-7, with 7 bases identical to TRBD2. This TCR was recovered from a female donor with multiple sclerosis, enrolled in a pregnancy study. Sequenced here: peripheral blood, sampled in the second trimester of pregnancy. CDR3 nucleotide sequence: TGTGCCAGCAGCCTCAGCCGGGACTACCCAAGATCCTACGAGCAGTACTTC. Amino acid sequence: CASSLSRDYPRSYEQYF. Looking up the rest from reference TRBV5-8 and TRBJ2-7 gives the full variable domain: EAGVTQSPTHLIKTRGQQATLRCSPISGHTSVYWYQQALGLGLQFLLWYDEGEERNRGNFPPRFSGRQFPNYSSELNVNALELEDSALYLCASSLSRDYPRSYEQYFGPGTRLTVT.